This T cell receptor beta chain was recorded in a study of T cell changes during pregnancy in multiple sclerosis. V lost 4 bases, J lost 0 bases, and 11 bases stayed unmatched. CDR1 and CDR2 (germline): KGHSH, LQKENI. The CDR3 is 17 amino acids. Method: immunoSEQ multiplex PCR; TCRdb's copy keeps in-frame clones and lacks some. The data show about 34,000 clones, 90% seen once. Sequences were derived from CD8+ T cells from peripheral blood mononuclear cells, sampled before pregnancy. This sequence was found in a female donor with multiple sclerosis, enrolled in a pregnancy study. The chain carries TRBV18 and TRBJ1-1, with TRBD1 identical over 7 bases. CDR3 nucleotide sequence: TGTGCCAGCTCACGAGCCAGCAGGGGGGACATGAACACTGAAGCTTTCTTT. Its translation: CASSRASRGDMNTEAFF.